These 7 T cell receptor beta chains originate from one sample sequenced in a study of T cell responses to AZD1222 COVID-19 vaccine. The data were produced by immunoSEQ multiplex PCR, yet TCRdb's version contains in-frame clones alone and is incomplete. This sample yields roughly 170,000 clones, of which about 89% are seen a single time; 1.9% belongs to the top ten. This specimen was peripheral blood, taken on day 0 of AZD1222 vaccination. These receptors came from an adult in good health.

The chain has TRBV28 and TRBJ1-2; D uncertain. The CDR3 has 11 residues. Trimming stripped 10 bases from V and 4 bases from J, with 10 bases between. Germline V gene data show CDR1 as MDHEN and CDR2 as SYDVKM. The CDR3 loop reads CATNPLYGYTF. In DNA form, the CDR3 reads TGTGCCACTAACCCCCTCTATGGCTACACCTTC.

This rearrangement joins TRBV7-3 to TRBJ2-7; D not certain. This CDR3 has 14 amino acids. Germline CDR1 is SGHTA and CDR2 is FQGTGA. Deletions cut 2 bases from V and 2 bases from J, with 10 bases between. This CDR3 is CASSLQDGPYEQYF. The DNA of the CDR3 is TGTGCCAGCAGCTTACAGGACGGACCCTACGAGCAGTACTTC. Full variable domain (rest looked up from reference TRBV7-3 and TRBJ2-7): GAGVSQTPSNKVTEKGKYVELRCDPISGHTALYWYRQSLGQGPEFLIYFQGTGAADDSGLPNDRFFAVRPEGSVSTLKIQRTERGDSAVYLCASSLQDGPYEQYFGPGTRLTVT.

The rearrangement links TRBV7-2 to TRBJ2-5, with D possibly TRBD2 on 6 matching bases. Germline CDR1 is SGHTA and CDR2 is FQGNSA. The CDR3 is 16 residues long. Trimming pared 1 base from V and 0 bases from J, leaving 12 bases between. The CDR3 region is CASSLEEGSDQETQYF. DNA of the CDR3: TGTGCCAGCAGCTTAGAGGAGGGGTCCGACCAAGAGACCCAGTACTTC. The whole variable domain, filled in from reference TRBV7-2 and TRBJ2-5, reads GAGVSQSPSNKVTEKGKDVELRCDPISGHTALYWYRQSLGQGLEFLIYFQGNSAPDKSGLPSDRFSAERTGGSVSTLTIQRTQQEDSAVYLCASSLEEGSDQETQYFGPGTRLLVL.

The CDR3 region is CASSPIYRSGGTEAFF. The CDR3 DNA reads as TGTGCCAGCAGCCCCATCTACAGGAGTGGGGGTACTGAAGCTTTCTTT. The rearrangement uses TRBV28 and TRBJ1-1; a weak D match, TRBD1 (5 bases). Trimming pared 6 bases from V and 5 bases from J, leaving 22 bases between. CDR1 is MDHEN and CDR2 is SYDVKM in the germline V gene. The CDR3 runs to 16 residues.

The chain carries TRBV4-1 and TRBJ1-1; D possibly corresponds to TRBD1 (6 bases). V lost 3 bases to trimming and J lost 0 bases, with 14 bases between them. CDR1 and CDR2 from the germline V gene are MGHRA and YSYEKL. This CDR3 spans 16 amino acids. The CDR3 nucleotides read TGCGCCAGCAGCCACCACAGGGACGGAGTGAACACTGAAGCTTTCTTT. Its protein is CASSHHRDGVNTEAFF.

The chain links TRBV14 to TRBJ1-1; D is undetermined. This CDR3 spans 14 amino acids. Per germline, CDR1 SGHDN and CDR2 FVKESK. V was cut by 4 bases and J by 5 bases, with 14 bases left in between. The CDR3: CASSPGSKWTEAFF. The DNA for the CDR3 is TGTGCCAGCAGCCCTGGGAGCAAATGGACTGAAGCTTTCTTT.

The chain combines TRBV3-1 (or the pseudogene TRBV3-2) with TRBJ2-2, with 8 bases identical to TRBD1. The junction had 10 bases not matched to a gene; V was cut back by 4 bases and J by 3 bases. This CDR3 has 17 residues. Germline V gene lookup returns CDR1 LGHDT and CDR2 YNNKEL (reference sequence). In nucleotides, the CDR3 is TGTGCCAGCAGCCTCTTCGGACAGGGCCCCTACACCGGGGAGCTGTTTTTT. Its protein product is CASSLFGQGPYTGELFF.